The 28 T cell receptor beta chains listed next were all sequenced from one sample in a study of radiation and T cells in renal cell carcinoma. TCRdb keeps only in-frame clones here, not all; method: immunoSEQ multiplex PCR. The data show about 8,900 clones, approximately 69% seen once. Treatment denoted: treatment-naive control, cytoreductive nephrectomy. Sequenced here: tumor tissue, sampled from a patient whose treatment was nephrectomy without radiotherapy. The source of these receptors is a man between 60 and 70 years old with renal cell carcinoma.

V usage is TRBV5-5 and J usage is TRBJ1-4, with 9 bases matching TRBD1. V was pared by 4 bases and J by 8 bases, with 3 bases of the junction left unmatched. Germline loops: CDR1 SGHKS, CDR2 YYEKEE (reference sequence). The CDR3 is made up of 13 amino acids. The CDR3 sequence is CASSRGQGEKLFF. The CDR3 DNA follows: TGTGCCAGCAGCAGAGGACAGGGGGAAAAACTGTTTTTT.

The chain is built from TRBV7-8 and TRBJ2-2; maybe TRBD1 (5 bases). CDR3 size: 14 residues. V was pared by 6 bases and J by 0 bases, with 8 bases between. CDR1 and CDR2 (germline): SGHVS, FQNEAQ. This CDR3 is CASSRGPNTGELFF. In DNA form, the CDR3 reads TGTGCCAGCAGTAGGGGCCCGAACACCGGGGAGCTGTTTTTT.

The rearrangement joins TRBV21-1 to TRBJ2-7. TRBV21-1 is assigned pseudogene status. The CDR3 has 15 residues. The DNA of the CDR3 is TGTGCCAGCAGTGAACTGGGACGGAACTCCTACGAGCAGTACTTC. Residues: CASSELGRNSYEQYF.

The chain uses TRBV11-2 and TRBJ1-4; tentative D call: TRBD1 (5 bases). There are 15 residues in the CDR3. V was cut by 2 bases and J by 1 base, with 8 bases left in between. Germline CDR1 reads SGHAT; CDR2 reads FQNNGV. The CDR3 spells CASSLLGGTNEKLFF. CDR3 coding DNA: TGTGCCAGCAGCTTATTGGGGGGAACTAATGAAAAACTGTTTTTT.

This clone was found a few times. The chain links TRBV2 to TRBJ1-5, with D possibly TRBD1 on 6 matching bases. This CDR3 spans 14 amino acids. From germline, CDR1 is SNHLY and CDR2 FYNNEI. With 7 bases removed from V and 6 bases from J, the gap between germline ends came to 16 bases. The DNA for the CDR3 is TGTGCCAGCACGGCGGGGGGCGCAGGTCAGCCCCAGCATTTT. Its protein product is CASTAGGAGQPQHF.

The chain combines TRBV28 with TRBJ2-4; no clear D. Germline V gives CDR1 MDHEN, CDR2 SYDVKM. V lost 7 bases to trimming and J lost 0 bases, with 4 bases between them. The CDR3 is 12 residues long. Here the CDR3 reads CASNEAKNIQYF. In nucleotides, the CDR3 is TGTGCCAGCAATGAAGCCAAAAACATTCAGTACTTC.

The gene calls are TRBV5-1 and TRBJ1-2; the match to TRBD1 covers 7 bases. Germline values: CDR1 SGHRS, CDR2 YFSETQ. V was clipped by 3 bases and J by 2 bases; unmatched bases: 10. The CDR3 is made up of 16 amino acids. The CDR3 region is CASSSGTATPNYGYTF. The DNA of the CDR3 is TGCGCCAGCAGCTCCGGGACAGCCACTCCGAACTATGGCTACACCTTC.

The CDR3 DNA reads TGCAGTGCTCTGAGCACAGATACGCAGTATTTT. It codes for CSALSTDTQYF. The genes are TRBV20-1 and TRBJ2-3; D unresolved. Looked up from germline, CDR1 is DFQATT and CDR2 is SNEGSKA (reference sequence). This CDR3 contains 11 residues. V lost 5 bases, J lost 0 bases, and 3 bases lay in between.

The chain links TRBV19 to TRBJ2-5; no clear D. Trimming shortened V by 6 bases and J by 5 bases, and 10 bases separated the two germline ends. Germline values: CDR1 LNHDA, CDR2 SQIVND (reference sequence). The CDR3 loop spans 12 amino acids. CDR3: CASSPGLETQYF. The DNA for the CDR3 is TGTGCCAGTAGCCCTGGGCTGGAGACCCAGTACTTC.

The chain uses TRBV5-1 and TRBJ2-7; TRBD2 matches 8 bases. V trimming: 4 bases; J trimming: 0 bases; junction bases outside the gene matches: 6. Germline loops: CDR1 SGHRS, CDR2 YFSETQ. This CDR3 spans 15 amino acids. This CDR3 reads CASSPAGGSSYEQYF. The CDR3 DNA reads as TGCGCCAGCAGCCCCGCGGGGGGCTCCTCCTACGAGCAGTACTTC.

This clone was seen a handful of times. In nucleotides, the CDR3 is TGTGCCAGCAGCGACAGGGGACAGGGGGCTTTTGGCTACACCTTC. As protein: CASSDRGQGAFGYTF. The V call is TRBV9, the J call TRBJ1-2; TRBD1 aligns across 12 bases. From germline, CDR1 is SGDLS and CDR2 YYNGEE. V lost 3 bases and J lost 7; bases outside the gene matches: 7. This CDR3 spans 15 amino acids.

This clone was recorded once. The V and J genes are TRBV4-2 and TRBJ2-3, with 12 positions matching TRBD1. The CDR3 has 16 amino acids. V lost 3 bases to trimming and J lost 4 bases; unmatched junction nucleotides: 5. CDR1 and CDR2 from the germline V gene are LGHNA and YNFKEQ. CDR3 sequence (DNA): TGTGCCAGCAGCCAGCCCGGGACAGGGGGCGCAGATACGCAGTATTTT. This gives the protein CASSQPGTGGADTQYF.

This clone occurred a few times. This chain links TRBV6-1 with TRBJ2-7; no definite D call. V lost 6 bases and J lost 3, with 12 bases in between. The CDR3 length is 13 residues. CDR1 MNHNS and CDR2 SASEGT come from the germline V gene. The CDR3 spells CASRDLDGYEQYF. In DNA, the CDR3 is TGTGCCAGCAGGGACCTGGACGGCTACGAGCAGTACTTC.

DNA for the CDR3: TGTGCCAGCAGTGGGACAGTCCTCCATTATGGCTACACCTTC. Its protein is CASSGTVLHYGYTF. The chain is built from TRBV2 and TRBJ1-2; maybe TRBD1 (6 bases). The V end was cut by 4 bases, the J end by 5 bases, with 14 bases between. Germline CDR1 reads SNHLY; CDR2 reads FYNNEI. The CDR3 is 14 residues long.

The chain recombines TRBV6-5 with TRBJ2-7; either TRBD1 or TRBD2 may supply D (5 bases each). Germline loops: CDR1 MNHEY, CDR2 SVGAGI. The CDR3 has 15 amino acids. The V and J ends lost 5 bases and 4 bases respectively, with 18 bases between them. The CDR3, as DNA: TGTGCCAGCAGTCCCCCGGGACGTACTCTTTACGAGCAGTACTTC. It is translated as CASSPPGRTLYEQYF.

The rearrangement joins TRBV7-3 to TRBJ1-2; 9 nucleotides agree with TRBD1. J was trimmed by 8 bases and V by 5 bases; bases with no gene match: 6. CDR3 size: 13 residues. Per the germline V gene, CDR1 is SGHTA and CDR2 is FQGTGA. The CDR3 bases are TGTGCCAGCAGCCCTCGGACAGGGGAGGGCTACACCTTC. It specifies CASSPRTGEGYTF.

J is TRBJ2-3 and V is TRBV27, with TRBD1 matching over 11 bases. The germline gives CDR1 MNHEY, CDR2 SMNVEV (reference sequence). V shed 8 bases, J shed 7 bases, and the junction held 8 bases outside the gene matches. There are 14 residues in the CDR3. The CDR3 is CASRRDRGGNTQYF. In DNA, the CDR3 is TGTGCCAGCCGCCGGGACAGGGGGGGAAATACGCAGTATTTT.

V is TRBV4-3 and J is TRBJ2-7; D might be TRBD1 (6 bases). Germline CDR1 and CDR2: LGHNA and YSLEER. This CDR3 is built from 14 residues. V was pared by 1 base and J by 4 bases, with 11 bases between. The CDR3: CASSQARGSYEQYF. The CDR3 DNA follows: TGCGCCAGCAGCCAAGCCAGGGGCAGTTACGAGCAGTACTTC.

The chain is built from TRBV7-9 and TRBJ2-2; possibly TRBD2 for D (6 bases). The CDR3 is 15 residues long. The germline V and J ends were trimmed by 5 bases and 0 bases, with 10 bases remaining between them. From germline, CDR1 is SEHNR and CDR2 FQNEAQ (reference sequence). CDR3 sequence (DNA): TGTGCCAGCAGCCAGGGACTTTCGAACACCGGGGAGCTGTTTTTT. As protein: CASSQGLSNTGELFF.

This chain joins TRBV5-1 and TRBJ2-1; 9 bases are a match to TRBD1. CDR3 length: 15 amino acids. CDR1 SGHRS and CDR2 YFSETQ come from the germline V gene. J lost 7 bases, V lost 6 bases, and 11 bases had no gene match. In nucleotides, the CDR3 is TGCGCCAGCAAAATTCCGGGACAGGGCGATAATGAGCAGTTCTTC. Its protein is CASKIPGQGDNEQFF.

The chain couples TRBV11-2 to TRBJ2-3, with TRBD1 identical over 7 bases. V dropped 6 bases and J dropped 4; count of bases not matched to a gene: 16. Germline assignment: CDR1 SGHAT and CDR2 FQNNGV. The CDR3 spans 17 residues. The DNA of the CDR3 is TGTGCCAGCAGTTCTCCCGGGACAGAGAGGCTTTCAGATACGCAGTATTTT. This codes for CASSSPGTERLSDTQYF.

The rearrangement links TRBV7-9 to TRBJ2-3; D may be TRBD2 (6 bases). Germline CDR1 and CDR2: SEHNR and FQNEAQ (reference sequence). There are 16 residues in the CDR3. Trimming shortened V by 5 bases and J by 1 base, and 16 bases separated the two germline ends. The CDR3 sequence: CASSPVTAGRTDTQYF. Written as DNA, the CDR3 is TGTGCCAGCAGCCCCGTGACAGCGGGCCGCACAGATACGCAGTATTTT.

The V gene is TRBV7-2, the J gene TRBJ1-5; no clear D gene. Trimming removed 2 bases at V and 3 bases at J, with 5 bases between. The CDR3 totals 13 residues. Per germline, CDR1 SGHTA and CDR2 FQGNSA. The CDR3: CASSLSPNQPQHF. As DNA, the CDR3 is TGTGCCAGCAGCTTATCCCCCAATCAGCCCCAGCATTTT.

The chain joins TRBV4-2 to TRBJ2-7; D is tentatively TRBD1 or TRBD2 (5 bases each). The CDR3 extends over 12 amino acids. Trimming cost V 4 bases and J 3 bases, with 7 bases left between them. CDR1 LGHNA and CDR2 YNFKEQ come from the germline V gene. The CDR3 DNA is TGTGCCAGCAGCCGGGACGTCTACGAGCAGTACTTC. This gives the protein CASSRDVYEQYF.

This clone came up a few times. The V call is TRBV4-1, the J call TRBJ1-6; unclear D gene. The germline V gene has CDR1 MGHRA and CDR2 YSYEKL. The CDR3 spans 12 residues. The germline V and J ends were trimmed by 3 bases and 11 bases, with 8 bases remaining between them. This CDR3 reads CASSHDVPPLHF. The CDR3 DNA reads TGCGCCAGCAGCCACGATGTCCCACCCCTCCACTTT.

The rearrangement links TRBV10-3 to TRBJ2-3; 8 bases agree with TRBD2. This CDR3 comprises 14 residues. Germline loops: CDR1 ENHRY, CDR2 SYGVKD. Germline trimming cut 9 bases from V and 2 bases from J; bases unmatched to any gene: 7. CDR3 DNA sequence: TGTGCCATTCGGGGGGGGACATACACAGATACGCAGTATTTT. It is translated as CAIRGGTYTDTQYF.

The rearrangement joins TRBV7-9 to TRBJ2-7; 10 nucleotides agree with TRBD1. The V gene's germline CDR1 is SEHNR and CDR2 FQNEAQ (reference sequence). The length of the CDR3 is 14 residues. J gave up 5 bases and V 1 base, and 2 bases lay outside the gene matches. The CDR3 loop reads CASSLGTGGNEQYF. The CDR3 DNA sequence: TGTGCCAGCAGCTTAGGGACAGGGGGAAACGAGCAGTACTTC.

The rearrangement uses TRBV5-4 and TRBJ1-2; no definite D call. The CDR3 is 12 residues long. Germline-derived CDR1 and CDR2 are SGHNT and YYREEE (reference sequence). V was clipped by 4 bases and J by 4 bases, with 8 bases between them. Here the CDR3 reads CASSLDGYGYTF. The DNA of the CDR3 is TGTGCCAGCAGCCTGGACGGCTATGGCTACACCTTC.